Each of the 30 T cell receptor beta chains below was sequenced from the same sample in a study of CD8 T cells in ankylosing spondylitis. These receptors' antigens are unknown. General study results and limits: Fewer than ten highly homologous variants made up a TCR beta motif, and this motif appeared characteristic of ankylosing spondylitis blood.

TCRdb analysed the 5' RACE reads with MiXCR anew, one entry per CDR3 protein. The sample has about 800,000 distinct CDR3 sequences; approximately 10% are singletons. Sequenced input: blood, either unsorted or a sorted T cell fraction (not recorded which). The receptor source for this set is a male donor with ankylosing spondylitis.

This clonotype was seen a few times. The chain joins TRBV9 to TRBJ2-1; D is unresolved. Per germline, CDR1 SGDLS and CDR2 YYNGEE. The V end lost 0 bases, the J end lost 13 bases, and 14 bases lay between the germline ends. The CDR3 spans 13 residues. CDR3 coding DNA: TGTGCCAGCAGCGTAGAGGTGGCCCCGAGACAGTTCTTC. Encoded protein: CASSVEVAPRQFF.

The CDR3 DNA sequence: TGTGCCAGCAGTGAGGGACAGGGAATCTACGAGCAGTACTTC. Translating it yields CASSEGQGIYEQYF. V usage is TRBV2 and J usage is TRBJ2-7, with 9 bases lining up with TRBD1. The germline CDR1 and CDR2 sequences are SNHLY and FYNNEI. The CDR3 is made up of 14 amino acids. J lost 3 bases, V lost 3 bases, and 3 bases had no gene match.

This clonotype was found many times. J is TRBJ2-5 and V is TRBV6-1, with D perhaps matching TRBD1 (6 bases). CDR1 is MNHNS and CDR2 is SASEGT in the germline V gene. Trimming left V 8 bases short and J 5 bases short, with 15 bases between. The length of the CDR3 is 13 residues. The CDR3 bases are TGTGCCAGCTACAGGGATTCGTACGAGACCCAGTACTTC. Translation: CASYRDSYETQYF.

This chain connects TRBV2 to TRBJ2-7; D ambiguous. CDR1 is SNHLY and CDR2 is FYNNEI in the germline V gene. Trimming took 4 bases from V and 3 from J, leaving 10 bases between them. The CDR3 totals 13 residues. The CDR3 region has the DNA TGTGCCAGCAGTGTGGGTCAGGTCTACGAGCAGTACTTC. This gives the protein CASSVGQVYEQYF.

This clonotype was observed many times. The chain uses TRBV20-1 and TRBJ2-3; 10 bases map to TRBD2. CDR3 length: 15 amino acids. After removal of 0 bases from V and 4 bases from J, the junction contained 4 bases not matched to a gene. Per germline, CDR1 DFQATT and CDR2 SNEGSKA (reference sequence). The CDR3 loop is CSARDVTSGADTQYF. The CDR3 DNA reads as TGCAGTGCTAGAGATGTAACTAGCGGGGCAGATACGCAGTATTTT.

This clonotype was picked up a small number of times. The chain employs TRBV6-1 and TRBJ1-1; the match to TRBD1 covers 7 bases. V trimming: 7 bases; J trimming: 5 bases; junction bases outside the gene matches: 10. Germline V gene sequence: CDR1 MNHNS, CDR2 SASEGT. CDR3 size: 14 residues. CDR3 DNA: TGTGCCAGCACCCAGGAGAGGGGGCGGACTGAAGCTTTCTTT. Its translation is CASTQERGRTEAFF.

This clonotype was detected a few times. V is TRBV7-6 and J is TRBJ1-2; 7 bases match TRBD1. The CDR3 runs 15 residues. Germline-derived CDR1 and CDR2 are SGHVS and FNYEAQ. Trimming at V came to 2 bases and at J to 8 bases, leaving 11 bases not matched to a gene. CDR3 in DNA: TGTGCCAGCAGCTTAAAGCCACGGGACAGAGGAGGCTACACCTTC. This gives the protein CASSLKPRDRGGYTF.

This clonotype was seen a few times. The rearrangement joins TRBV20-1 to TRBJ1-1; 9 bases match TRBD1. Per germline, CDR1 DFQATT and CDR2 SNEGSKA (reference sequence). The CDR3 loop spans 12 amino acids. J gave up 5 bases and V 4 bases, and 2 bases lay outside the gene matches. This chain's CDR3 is CSAKGQGTEAFF. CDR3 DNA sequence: TGCAGTGCTAAGGGACAGGGTACTGAAGCTTTCTTT.

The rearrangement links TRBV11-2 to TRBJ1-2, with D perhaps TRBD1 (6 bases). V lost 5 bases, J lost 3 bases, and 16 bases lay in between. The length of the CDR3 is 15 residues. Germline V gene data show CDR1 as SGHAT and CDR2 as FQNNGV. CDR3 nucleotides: TGTGCCAGCAGCACCTTCAAGGGGGTAGACTATGGCTACACCTTC. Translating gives CASSTFKGVDYGYTF.

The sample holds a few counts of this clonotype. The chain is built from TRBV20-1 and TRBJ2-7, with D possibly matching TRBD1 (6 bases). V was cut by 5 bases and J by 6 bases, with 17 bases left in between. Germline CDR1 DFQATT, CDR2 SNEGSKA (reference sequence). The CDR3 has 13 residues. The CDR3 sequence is CSAFRTDLAEQYF. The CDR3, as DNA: TGCAGTGCTTTCAGGACAGACCTCGCCGAGCAGTACTTC.

The CDR3, as DNA: TGTGCCAGCAGCTCTCTAGCGGGAGTTAGCCAAGGATTGAACAATGAGCAGTTCTTC. Translation gives CASSSLAGVSQGLNNEQFF. The V gene is TRBV11-1, the J gene TRBJ2-1; the match to TRBD2 covers 10 bases. Looked up from germline, CDR1 is SGHAT and CDR2 is FQDESV (reference sequence). The CDR3 has 19 amino acids. J lost 5 bases, V lost 4 bases, and 17 bases had no gene match.

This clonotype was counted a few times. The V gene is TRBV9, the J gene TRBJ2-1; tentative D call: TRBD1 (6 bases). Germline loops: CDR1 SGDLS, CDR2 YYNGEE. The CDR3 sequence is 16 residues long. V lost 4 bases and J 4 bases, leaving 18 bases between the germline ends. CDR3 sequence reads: CASSSHGQSAYNEQFF. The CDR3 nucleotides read TGTGCCAGCAGCTCTCACGGACAGAGTGCATACAATGAGCAGTTCTTC.

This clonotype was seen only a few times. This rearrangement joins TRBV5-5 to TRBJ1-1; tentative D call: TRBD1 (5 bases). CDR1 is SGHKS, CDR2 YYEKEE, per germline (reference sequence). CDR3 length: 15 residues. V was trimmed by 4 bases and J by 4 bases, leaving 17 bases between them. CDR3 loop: CASSDGGLVFTEAFF. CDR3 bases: TGTGCCAGCAGCGACGGGGGTTTGGTTTTCACTGAAGCTTTCTTT.

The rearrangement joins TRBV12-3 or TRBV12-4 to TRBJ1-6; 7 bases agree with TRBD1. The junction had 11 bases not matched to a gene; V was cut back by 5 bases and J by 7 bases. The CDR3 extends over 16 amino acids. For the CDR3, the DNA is TGTGCCAGCAGTGGGGGGGAGGGCAGGGGGAATTCACCCCTCCACTTT. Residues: CASSGGEGRGNSPLHF.

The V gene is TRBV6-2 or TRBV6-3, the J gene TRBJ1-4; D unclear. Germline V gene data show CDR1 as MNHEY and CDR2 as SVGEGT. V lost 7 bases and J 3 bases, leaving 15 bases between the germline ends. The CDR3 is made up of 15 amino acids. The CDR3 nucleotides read TGTGCCAGCACCGACGGTTCATCGGCTAATGAAAAACTGTTTTTT. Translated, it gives CASTDGSSANEKLFF.

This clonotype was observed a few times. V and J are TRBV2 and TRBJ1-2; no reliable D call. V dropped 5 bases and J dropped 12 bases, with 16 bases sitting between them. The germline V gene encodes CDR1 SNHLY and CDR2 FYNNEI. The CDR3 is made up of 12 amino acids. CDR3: CASSPGLAVHTF. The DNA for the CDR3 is TGTGCCAGCAGTCCTGGGTTGGCGGTACACACCTTC. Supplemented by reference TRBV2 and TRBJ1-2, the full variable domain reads EPEVTQTPSHQVTQMGQEVILRCVPISNHLYFYWYRQILGQKVEFLVSFYNNEISEKSEIFDDQFSVERPDGSNFTLKIRSTKLEDSAMYFCASSPGLAVHTFGSGTRLTVV.

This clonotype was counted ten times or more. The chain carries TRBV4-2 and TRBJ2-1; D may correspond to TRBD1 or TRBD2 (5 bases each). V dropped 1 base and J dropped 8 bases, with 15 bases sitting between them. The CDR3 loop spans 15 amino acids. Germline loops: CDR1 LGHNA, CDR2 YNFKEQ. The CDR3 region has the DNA TGTGCCAGCAGCCAAGTGAAGGCCCGGGGCGATGAGCAGTTCTTC. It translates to CASSQVKARGDEQFF.

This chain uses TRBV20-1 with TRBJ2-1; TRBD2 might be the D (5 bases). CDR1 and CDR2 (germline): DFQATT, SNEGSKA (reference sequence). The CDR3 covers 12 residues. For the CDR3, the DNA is TGCAGCGCCATCGACTATTCGGATGAGCAGTTCTTC. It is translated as CSAIDYSDEQFF.

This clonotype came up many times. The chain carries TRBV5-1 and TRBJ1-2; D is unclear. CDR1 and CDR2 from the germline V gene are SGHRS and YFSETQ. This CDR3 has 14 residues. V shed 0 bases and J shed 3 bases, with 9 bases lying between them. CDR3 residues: CASSLDSGDYGYTF. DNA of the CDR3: TGCGCCAGCAGCTTGGACAGCGGGGACTATGGCTACACCTTC.

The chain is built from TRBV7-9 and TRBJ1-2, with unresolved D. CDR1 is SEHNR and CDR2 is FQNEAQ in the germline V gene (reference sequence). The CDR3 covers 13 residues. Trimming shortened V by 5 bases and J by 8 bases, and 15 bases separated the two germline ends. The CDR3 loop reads CASSARTEKGYTF. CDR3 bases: TGTGCCAGCAGCGCCCGGACGGAGAAAGGCTACACCTTC. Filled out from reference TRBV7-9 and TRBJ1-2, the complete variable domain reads DTGVSQNPRHKITKRGQNVTFRCDPISEHNRLYWYRQTLGQGPEFLTYFQNEAQLEKSRLLSDRFSAERPKGSFSTLEIQRTEQGDSAMYLCASSARTEKGYTFGSGTRLTVV.

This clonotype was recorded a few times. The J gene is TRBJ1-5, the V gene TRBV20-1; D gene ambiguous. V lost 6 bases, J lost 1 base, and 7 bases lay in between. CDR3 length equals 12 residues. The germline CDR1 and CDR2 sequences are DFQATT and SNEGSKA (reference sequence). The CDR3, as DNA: TGCAGTGCCACCAAGAGCAATCAGCCCCAGCATTTT. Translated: CSATKSNQPQHF.

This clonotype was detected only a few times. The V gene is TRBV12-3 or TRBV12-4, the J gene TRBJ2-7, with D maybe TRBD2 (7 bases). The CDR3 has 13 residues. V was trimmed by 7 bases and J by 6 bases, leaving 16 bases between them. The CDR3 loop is CASTRGGISEQYF. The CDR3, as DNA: TGTGCCAGCACTAGGGGGGGGATCTCCGAGCAGTACTTC.

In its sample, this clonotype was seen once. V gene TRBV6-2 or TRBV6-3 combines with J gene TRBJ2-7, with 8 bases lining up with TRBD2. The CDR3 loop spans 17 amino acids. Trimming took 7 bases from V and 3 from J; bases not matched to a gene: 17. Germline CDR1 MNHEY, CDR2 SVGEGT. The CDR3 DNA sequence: TGTGCCAGCACCCCTGGAATAAGCGGGGGAGCTATCTACGAGCAGTACTTC. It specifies CASTPGISGGAIYEQYF.

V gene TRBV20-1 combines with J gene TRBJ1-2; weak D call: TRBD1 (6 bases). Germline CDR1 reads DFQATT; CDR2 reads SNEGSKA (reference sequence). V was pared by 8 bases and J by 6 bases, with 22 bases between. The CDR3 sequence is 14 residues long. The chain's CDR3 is CSNSRGGSKDGYTF. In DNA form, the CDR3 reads TGCAGTAATAGCCGGGGGGGCAGTAAGGATGGCTACACCTTC.

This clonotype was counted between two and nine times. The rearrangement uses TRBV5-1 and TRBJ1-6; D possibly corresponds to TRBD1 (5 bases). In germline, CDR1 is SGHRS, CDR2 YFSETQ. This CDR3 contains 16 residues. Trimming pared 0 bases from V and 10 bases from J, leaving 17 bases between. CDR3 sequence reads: CASSLGLGGASSPLHF. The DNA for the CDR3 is TGCGCCAGCAGCTTGGGTCTGGGGGGTGCGAGCTCACCCCTCCACTTT. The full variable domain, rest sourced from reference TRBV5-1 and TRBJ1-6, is KAGVTQTPRYLIKTRGQQVTLSCSPISGHRSVSWYQQTPGQGLQFLFEYFSETQRNKGNFPGRFSGRQFSNSRSEMNVSTLELGDSALYLCASSLGLGGASSPLHFGNGTRLTVT.

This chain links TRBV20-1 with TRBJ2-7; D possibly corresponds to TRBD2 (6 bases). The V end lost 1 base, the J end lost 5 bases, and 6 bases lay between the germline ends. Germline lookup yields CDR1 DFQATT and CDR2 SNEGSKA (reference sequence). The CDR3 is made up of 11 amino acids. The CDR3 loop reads CSARGTNEQYF. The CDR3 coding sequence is TGCAGTGCTAGAGGGACTAACGAGCAGTACTTC.

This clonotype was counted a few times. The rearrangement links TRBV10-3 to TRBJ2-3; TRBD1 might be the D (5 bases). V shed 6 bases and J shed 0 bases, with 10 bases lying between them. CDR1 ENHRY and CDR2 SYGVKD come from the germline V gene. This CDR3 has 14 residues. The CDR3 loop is CAIRDSFSTDTQYF. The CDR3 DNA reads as TGTGCCATCAGAGACAGCTTCAGCACAGATACGCAGTATTTT.

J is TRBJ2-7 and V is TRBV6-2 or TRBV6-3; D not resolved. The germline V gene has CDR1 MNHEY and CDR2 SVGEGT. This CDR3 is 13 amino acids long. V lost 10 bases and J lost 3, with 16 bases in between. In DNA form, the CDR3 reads TGTGCCACCAACTACCGCCCGGACTACGAGCAGTACTTC. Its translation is CATNYRPDYEQYF.

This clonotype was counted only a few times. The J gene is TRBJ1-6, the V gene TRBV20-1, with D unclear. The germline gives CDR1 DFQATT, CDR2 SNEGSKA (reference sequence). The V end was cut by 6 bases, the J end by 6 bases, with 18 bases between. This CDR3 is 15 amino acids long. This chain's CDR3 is CSAGITLPSNSPLHF. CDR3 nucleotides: TGCAGTGCCGGTATTACACTGCCCTCTAATTCACCCCTCCACTTT.

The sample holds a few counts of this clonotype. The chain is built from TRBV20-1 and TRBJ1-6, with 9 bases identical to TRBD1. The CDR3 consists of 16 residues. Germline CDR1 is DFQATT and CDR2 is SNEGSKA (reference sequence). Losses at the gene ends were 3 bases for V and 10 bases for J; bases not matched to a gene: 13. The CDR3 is CSASDAFGTGRSPLHF. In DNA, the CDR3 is TGCAGTGCTAGTGACGCTTTTGGGACAGGGAGATCACCCCTCCACTTT.